Each of the 5 T cell receptor beta chains below was sequenced from the same sample in a study of monozygotic twins with inflammatory bowel disease. TCRdb reprocessed the 5' RACE reads, keeping one entry per CDR3 protein, no DNA. The repertoire table contains approximately 400,000 distinct CDR3 sequences. The sequencing sample was made of blood. The receptors were gathered from a human donor with ulcerative colitis or Crohn's disease, or a healthy co-twin of an affected twin (not recorded which).

This chain links TRBV30 with TRBJ2-7; the D call of TRBD1 rests on TCRdb alone, since no DNA is present to check it. The CDR3 loop spans 15 amino acids. CDR1 is GTSNPN and CDR2 is SVGIG in the germline V gene (reference sequence). CDR3: CAWTGIQGTAYEQYF.

The CDR3 is CASSLEGTGTHEQYF. V is TRBV5-1 and J is TRBJ2-7; there is no DNA to check the TCRdb D call of TRBD1. Germline lookup yields CDR1 SGHRS and CDR2 YFSETQ. The CDR3 length is 15 residues.

The rearrangement links TRBV12-3 or TRBV12-4 to TRBJ2-3; TCRdb picks TRBD2, but there is no DNA to check that call. CDR3 length equals 15 residues. CDR3 amino acids: CASSLPLPSTDTQYF.

The chain uses TRBV9 and TRBJ1-1. The CDR3 has 14 residues. Germline V gene lookup returns CDR1 SGDLS and CDR2 YYNGEE. This chain's CDR3 is CASSPDIMNTEAFF.

CDR3 amino acids: CASSSRLAGVETQYF. The genes are TRBV14 and TRBJ2-5; checking the TCRdb D call of TRBD2 is not possible without DNA. The CDR3 length is 15 residues. Germline loops: CDR1 SGHDN, CDR2 FVKESK.